One sample yielded the 15 T cell receptor beta chains listed below, sequenced in a study of T cell responses to AZD1222 COVID-19 vaccine. TCRdb's copy holds only in-frame clones and misses some; the assay was immunoSEQ multiplex PCR. The data show roughly 180,000 clones, roughly 87% seen once. Sample: peripheral blood, taken on day 0 of AZD1222 vaccination. The source is an adult in good health.

This chain's CDR3 is CASSDRGQGYTF. In DNA form, the CDR3 reads TGTGCCAGCAGTGACAGGGGGCAAGGCTACACCTTC. This chain connects TRBV6-1 to TRBJ1-2, with TRBD1 identical over 8 bases. Germline V CDR1 and CDR2: MNHNS, SASEGT. With V trimmed by 3 bases and J by 8 bases, 2 bases remained unmatched. The CDR3 spans 12 residues.

V is TRBV6-5 and J is TRBJ1-1; 8 positions agree with TRBD1. This CDR3 has 13 amino acids. J gave up 4 bases and V 10 bases, and 8 bases lay outside the gene matches. CDR1 is MNHEY and CDR2 is SVGAGI in the germline V gene. This CDR3 is CATRQGRATEAFF. CDR3 sequence (DNA): TGTGCCACCAGACAGGGGCGGGCCACTGAAGCTTTCTTT.

The chain links TRBV7-2 to TRBJ2-1; TRBD2 aligns across 15 bases. CDR1 is SGHTA, CDR2 FQGNSA, per germline. With V trimmed by 5 bases and J by 7 bases, 6 bases remained unmatched. The CDR3 runs 16 residues. The CDR3 coding sequence is TGTGCCAGCAGCCCCGCCGGGACTAGCGGGAGGAATGAGCAGTTCTTC. Amino acids: CASSPAGTSGRNEQFF. Based on the CDR3 plus reference TRBV7-2 and TRBJ2-1, the full variable domain is GAGVSQSPSNKVTEKGKDVELRCDPISGHTALYWYRQSLGQGLEFLIYFQGNSAPDKSGLPSDRFSAERTGGSVSTLTIQRTQQEDSAVYLCASSPAGTSGRNEQFFGPGTRLTVL.

The rearrangement links TRBV28 to TRBJ1-1, with D maybe TRBD1 (6 bases). CDR1 is MDHEN, CDR2 SYDVKM, per germline. The length of the CDR3 is 13 residues. Trimming removed 5 bases at V and 3 bases at J, with 10 bases between. In DNA form, the CDR3 reads TGTGCCAGCAGTCCACAGGGTCACACTGAAGCTTTCTTT. It encodes CASSPQGHTEAFF.

The CDR3 nucleotides read TGTGCCAGCAGGTGGCAGGGGAATCAGCCCCAGCATTTT. It translates to CASRWQGNQPQHF. This chain uses TRBV6-5 with TRBJ1-5; D may be TRBD1 (6 bases). The V end was cut by 6 bases, the J end by 4 bases, with 10 bases between. Per the germline V gene, CDR1 is MNHEY and CDR2 is SVGAGI. The CDR3 consists of 13 residues.

The chain has TRBV5-8 and TRBJ2-6, with D hard to call. The CDR3 covers 13 residues. Germline V CDR1 and CDR2: SGHTS, YDEGEE. V lost 7 bases and J lost 4, with 9 bases in between. The CDR3 sequence: CASGETGANVLTF. As DNA, the CDR3 is TGTGCCAGCGGAGAGACCGGGGCCAACGTCCTGACTTTC.

The chain has TRBV4-1 and TRBJ1-1; D is perhaps TRBD1 (5 bases). Trimming removed 3 bases at V and 1 base at J, with 9 bases between. The CDR3 runs 14 residues. Germline loops: CDR1 MGHRA, CDR2 YSYEKL. The CDR3 DNA reads TGCGCCAGCAGCCAGACAGTTTCGAACACTGAAGCTTTCTTT. Amino acid sequence: CASSQTVSNTEAFF.

The chain combines TRBV28 with TRBJ1-1; D is uncertain. Trimming removed 4 bases at V and 1 base at J, with 10 bases between. Germline values: CDR1 MDHEN, CDR2 SYDVKM. The CDR3 spans 14 residues. The CDR3 protein is CASSSGWQNTEAFF. CDR3 nucleotide sequence: TGTGCCAGCAGTTCCGGCTGGCAGAACACTGAAGCTTTCTTT.

The CDR3: CASNSRGVSTDTQYF. CDR3 in DNA: TGTGCCAGCAACTCGAGAGGGGTTAGCACAGATACGCAGTATTTT. The chain carries TRBV6-6 and TRBJ2-3; the D gene could be TRBD1 or TRBD2 (5 bases each). CDR3 length: 15 residues. Deletions cut 7 bases from V and 0 bases from J, with 14 bases between. Looked up from germline, CDR1 is MNHNY and CDR2 is SVGAGI (reference sequence).

This chain's CDR3 is CASRDPAGAVNEQFF. The CDR3 coding sequence is TGTGCCAGCAGGGATCCAGCGGGAGCCGTCAATGAGCAGTTCTTC. V is TRBV6-5 and J is TRBJ2-1, with 8 bases identical to TRBD2. CDR1 and CDR2 (germline): MNHEY, SVGAGI. The CDR3 loop spans 15 amino acids. The ends lost 6 bases at V and 6 bases at J; junction bases unmatched: 10.

This chain links TRBV4-1 with TRBJ1-3, with D tentatively TRBD1 (6 bases). Germline values: CDR1 MGHRA, CDR2 YSYEKL. Trimming shortened V by 0 bases and J by 2 bases, and 14 bases separated the two germline ends. The CDR3 consists of 17 residues. CDR3 sequence (DNA): TGCGCCAGCAGCCAAGAGCCACAGGGCCCGGCTGGAAACACCATATATTTT. Translated, it gives CASSQEPQGPAGNTIYF.

The genes are TRBV20-1 and TRBJ2-7; D may be TRBD1 or TRBD2 (5 bases each). Germline assignment: CDR1 DFQATT and CDR2 SNEGSKA (reference sequence). The CDR3 sequence is 11 residues long. V lost 5 bases and J lost 7, with 12 bases in between. The CDR3 DNA is TGCAGTGCTGCACAGAGGGGAGAGCAGTACTTC. Translated, it gives CSAAQRGEQYF.

Here the CDR3 reads CASSLSSVTEAFF. The CDR3 bases are TGTGCCAGCAGTTTATCTTCAGTTACTGAAGCTTTCTTT. This chain connects TRBV12-3 or TRBV12-4 to TRBJ1-1, with D hard to call. Trimming cost V 2 bases and J 5 bases, with 9 bases left between them. The CDR3 totals 13 residues.

This chain joins TRBV29-1 and TRBJ2-5, with D perhaps matching TRBD2 (5 bases). Trimming shortened V by 8 bases and J by 10 bases, and 20 bases separated the two germline ends. The CDR3 runs to 12 residues. CDR1 SQVTM and CDR2 ANQGSEA come from the germline V gene. This CDR3 reads CSIRRRRIIQYF. In nucleotides, the CDR3 is TGCAGCATCAGACGACGGAGGATTATCCAGTACTTC.

This chain joins TRBV18 and TRBJ1-2; 8 bases match TRBD1. Germline CDR1 KGHSH, CDR2 LQKENI. There are 15 residues in the CDR3. V was clipped by 2 bases and J by 4 bases; unmatched bases: 6. The CDR3 reads CASSPTGTGVYGYTF. In DNA form, the CDR3 reads TGTGCCAGCTCACCAACCGGGACAGGAGTCTATGGCTACACCTTC.